These T cell receptor beta chains were read from a single sample in a study of blood T cells in healthy people across ages. Each CDR3 protein is one row after TCRdb ran MiXCR on the 5' RACE reads. The sample includes about 1.6 million distinct CDR3 sequences, around 35% of them seen just once. Sequenced material: blood. The receptors here all came from a woman under 40 in good health. CDR3s include the opening cysteine and the closing phenylalanine or tryptophan. The D gene is left open where the match is weak. The size entry is marked missing in some rows and otherwise reads once, few, many or a size class.

v_call,j_call,clone_size,d_call,cdr3_aa,cdr3_nt
TRBV7-8,TRBJ2-5,once,NA,CASSLVLNRQETQYF,TGTGCCAGCAGCTTAGTGTTAAACCGCCAAGAGACCCAGTACTTC
TRBV2,TRBJ2-2,NA,NA,CASSERRGGTGELFF,TGTGCCAGCAGTGAACGCAGGGGTGGGACCGGGGAGCTGTTTTTT
TRBV7-2,TRBJ2-7,NA,NA,CASSLNGYSYEQYF,TGTGCCAGCAGCTTGAACGGTTACTCCTACGAGCAGTACTTC
TRBV9,TRBJ1-2,NA,NA,CASGGTPNYGYTF,TGTGCCAGCGGAGGGACACCTAACTATGGCTACACCTTC
TRBV20-1,TRBJ2-7,many,NA,CSAREGSIREQYF,TGCAGTGCTAGAGAGGGGAGTATTCGCGAGCAGTACTTC
TRBV6-1,TRBJ2-3,NA,TRBD2,CASSPSGRVSSTDTQYF,TGTGCCAGCAGTCCTAGCGGGAGGGTATCTAGCACAGATACGCAGTATTTT
TRBV6-6,TRBJ1-4,few,NA,CASSYSSGRSEKLFF,TGTGCCAGCAGTTACTCGTCAGGTCGGAGTGAAAAACTGTTTTTT
TRBV6-2/TRBV6-3,TRBJ1-1,few,NA,CASRRRGIGYTEAFF,TGTGCCAGCAGGAGGAGGGGTATAGGGTACACTGAAGCTTTCTTT
TRBV5-1,TRBJ2-3,NA,NA,CASSPPGGDDTQYF,TGCGCCAGCAGTCCCCCTGGCGGGGACGATACGCAGTATTTT
TRBV5-1,TRBJ2-1,NA,TRBD2,CASSQSGSSCNEQFF,TGCGCCAGTAGCCAGAGCGGGAGCTCCTGCAATGAGCAGTTCTTC
TRBV30,TRBJ1-2,NA,NA,CAWSGTGGGYTF,TGTGCCTGGTCGGGGACCGGTGGGGGCTACACCTTC
TRBV20-1,TRBJ1-2,NA,NA,CSAQIPYYGYTF,TGCAGTGCTCAGATCCCTTACTATGGCTACACCTTC
TRBV30,TRBJ2-7,few,NA,CAWSYVGLPTSYEQYF,TGTGCCTGGAGTTACGTAGGACTACCGACCAGCTACGAGCAGTACTTC
TRBV5-1,TRBJ1-5,NA,NA,CASSPDAPDQPQHF,TGCGCCAGCAGCCCCGATGCCCCCGATCAGCCCCAGCATTTT
TRBV2,TRBJ1-1,few,NA,CASSGGGITEAFF,TGTGCCAGCAGTGGCGGGGGTATCACTGAAGCTTTCTTT
TRBV6-2/TRBV6-3,TRBJ2-1,NA,NA,CASRPPGRLCNEQFF,TGTGCCAGCAGACCTCCGGGACGGCTATGCAATGAGCAGTTCTTC
TRBV9,TRBJ2-1,NA,NA,CASSISGRDFGNEQFF,NA
TRBV29-1,TRBJ2-3,NA,NA,CSVEPRTTDTQYF,TGCAGCGTTGAGCCCCGTACTACAGATACGCAGTATTTT
TRBV16,TRBJ1-3,few,NA,CASSQDPNTIYF,TGTGCCAGCAGCCAAGATCCGAACACCATATATTTT
TRBV29-1,TRBJ2-5,many,TRBD2,CSVTGGGGETQYF,TGCAGCGTTACCGGGGGGGGAGGAGAGACCCAGTACTTC
TRBV4-2,TRBJ2-3,NA,NA,CASSQDRSSGRTDTQYF,TGTGCCAGCAGCCAAGACCGGAGTAGCGGACGCACAGATACGCAGTATTTT
TRBV29-1,TRBJ1-2,NA,NA,CGVPTIDYGYTF,TGCGGCGTCCCTACGATAGACTATGGCTACACCTTC
TRBV6-6,TRBJ2-7,few,NA,CASSYDGSTYEQYF,TGTGCCAGCAGTTACGATGGAAGTACCTACGAGCAGTACTTC
TRBV20-1,TRBJ2-5,many,NA,CSGINRRFQETQYF,TGCAGTGGGATAAATCGGCGGTTCCAAGAGACCCAGTACTTC
TRBV6-6,TRBJ1-2,NA,TRBD1,CASRTDRVLGYTF,TGTGCCAGCAGGACCGACAGGGTATTAGGCTACACCTTC
TRBV7-6,TRBJ2-7,many,TRBD2,CASSLATSGGTYEQYF,TGTGCCAGCAGCTTAGCGACTAGCGGGGGTACCTACGAGCAGTACTTC
TRBV6-7,TRBJ1-2,NA,NA,CASSYCPGKISGYTF,TGTGCCAGCAGTTATTGTCCAGGAAAGATCTCTGGCTACACCTTC
TRBV27,TRBJ2-7,NA,NA,CASSLVLADTYEQYF,TGTGCCAGCAGTTTGGTCCTAGCAGACACCTACGAGCAGTACTTC
TRBV6-5,TRBJ2-2,NA,TRBD2,CASSSSAGGPPGELFF,TGTGCCAGCAGCTCCAGCGCGGGGGGACCCCCCGGGGAGCTGTTTTTT
TRBV29-1,TRBJ2-1,many,TRBD2,CSVDAGGRDEQFF,TGCAGCGTTGACGCGGGAGGGCGGGATGAGCAGTTCTTC
TRBV6-1,TRBJ2-3,NA,TRBD2,CASDRAGGSYSTDTQYF,TGTGCCAGCGACCGAGCGGGGGGTTCCTATAGCACAGATACGCAGTATTTT
TRBV29-1,TRBJ2-5,NA,TRBD2,CGVRAGGEGTQYF,TGCGGCGTTAGAGCGGGAGGCGAGGGGACCCAGTACTTC
TRBV7-2,TRBJ2-6,NA,NA,CASSLPWSSGANVRTF,TGTGCCAGCAGCCTCCCCTGGAGCTCTGGGGCCAACGTCCGGACTTTC
TRBV7-9,TRBJ2-1,few,TRBD2,CASSLRVRERFINEQFF,TGTGCCAGCAGCCTACGCGTGCGGGAGAGGTTTATCAATGAGCAGTTCTTC
TRBV24-1,TRBJ2-1,few,TRBD1,CATRGDRVSDEQFF,TGTGCCACCAGGGGCGACAGGGTCAGCGATGAGCAGTTCTTC
TRBV20-1,TRBJ2-5,many,TRBD2,CSAPGLAGMETQYF,TGCAGTGCTCCTGGACTAGCGGGGATGGAGACCCAGTACTTC
TRBV7-2,TRBJ2-3,NA,TRBD2,CASSLFGAGGLIGEDTRYF,TGTGCCAGCAGCTTATTCGGGGCGGGAGGGCTAATTGGAGAAGATACGCGGTATTTT
TRBV3-1,TRBJ2-5,few,TRBD2,CASSQGLAVAKETQYF,TGTGCCAGCAGCCAGGGACTAGCGGTTGCGAAAGAGACCCAGTACTTC
TRBV11-2,TRBJ2-1,few,NA,CASSFGWGDNEQFF,TGTGCCAGCAGCTTTGGATGGGGGGACAATGAGCAGTTCTTC
TRBV20-1,TRBJ1-2,NA,NA,CSARDGQDLYGYTF,TGCAGTGCTAGAGATGGGCAGGACCTCTATGGCTACACCTTC
TRBV3-1,TRBJ2-5,few,NA,CASSGRLVQNQETQYF,TGTGCCAGCAGCGGCCGACTAGTACAGAACCAAGAGACCCAGTACTTC
TRBV6-1,TRBJ2-7,NA,NA,CASRVSDMTVYNEQYF,TGTGCCAGCAGGGTTTCGGACATGACTGTTTACAATGAGCAGTACTTC
TRBV10-2,TRBJ2-5,many,NA,CASSESRRETQYF,TGCGCCAGCAGTGAGAGTAGAAGAGAGACCCAGTACTTC
TRBV3-1,TRBJ1-5,NA,TRBD1,CASSRQGGPNQPQHF,TGTGCCAGCAGCCGACAGGGGGGACCCAATCAGCCCCAGCATTTT